The clone carrying this T cell receptor (beta chain) occurred once. Antigen specificity is unknown. CDR1 SGHTA and CDR2 FQGNSA come from the germline V gene. This CDR3 is built from 15 residues. V was trimmed by 7 bases and J by 0 bases, leaving 15 bases between them. PCR was performed using 60 Vbeta and 13 Jbeta primers. Profiled with immunoSEQ multiplex PCR; TCRdb holds only in-frame clones, not every one. This table holds under 150,000 clones, around 77% found once. This sample stems from a study of cytomegalovirus exposure and HLA in healthy donors. Study-level points and caveats: In a later analysis, DRB1 alleles had the most associated TCRs; HLA-C alleles the fewest. With later analysis, a missense DCLRE1C variant became linked to TCR beta V- and J-gene trimming. Reports indicate that TCR beta sequences accurately predicted the HLA-A and HLA-B alleles of most subjects. The study put 150 or so TCR beta chains on its list as cytomegalovirus-associated.

The chain joins TRBV7-2 to TRBJ1-2; a possible D gene is TRBD1 (6 bases). What was sequenced was PBMCs. The clonotype comes from a woman aged 45 to 65 in good health and CMV-seronegative. In DNA form, the CDR3 reads TGTGCCAGCACCCAGGGCGGGGGCGCTAACTATGGCTACACCTTC. Its protein is CASTQGGGANYGYTF. The complete variable domain, with remaining parts taken from reference TRBV7-2 and TRBJ1-2, reads GAGVSQSPSNKVTEKGKDVELRCDPISGHTALYWYRQSLGQGLEFLIYFQGNSAPDKSGLPSDRFSAERTGGSVSTLTIQRTQQEDSAVYLCASTQGGGANYGYTFGSGTRLTVV.